The TCR beta chain under discussion was sequenced for a study of T cells in Graves' hyperthyroidism and ophthalmopathy (dated by TCRdb to the late 2010s). In terms of the full investigation: Peripheral blood samples were taken at the time of initial diagnosis, prior to any treatment. TCR V-J signatures able to tell the groups apart were searched for in a discovery cohort of 100 patients, of whom under 45 had Graves' ophthalmopathy and more than 55 had stable Graves' hyperthyroidism. Prospective prediction of ophthalmopathy was tested in an independent validation cohort of fewer than 20 hyperthyroidism patients and 17 patients who later progressed to ophthalmopathy. The 90 to 100 discovery patients were randomly split 7:3 into training and test sets. Thyroid tissue and blood T-cell repertoires from more than five Graves' hyperthyroidism patients were also compared in the study. Once sampling was done, hyperthyroidism patients were given methimazole at a starting dose of 30 mg daily, whereas ophthalmopathy patients were given high-dose intravenous methylprednisolone. TCR Vbeta CDR3 sequencing of 140 or so peripheral blood samples (roughly 43 ophthalmopathy, 75 or so hyperthyroidism and roughly 17 progressor patients) is reported in the paper.

In the ophthalmopathy patients, disease was moderately to severely active, with a Clinical Activity Score of 3 or more, a NOSPECS grade of 4 or more, and a duration of less than 3 months. Patients with uncontrolled infections, other autoimmune diseases, pregnancy or lactation were excluded. Diagnoses were based on clinical symptoms, serum thyroxine and TRAb, thyroid ultrasound and orbital computed tomography. PBMCs were separated from approximately 9.9 ml of fresh peripheral blood using Ficoll-Paque density gradient centrifugation. Total RNA was extracted using Trizol reagent, and RNA quality was assessed on an Agilent 2100 Bioanalyzer. As concerns this clonotype: Its antigen is not yet known. No base qualities exist here, and no much larger clone lies one base off it.

Here is what the overall study found, with its caveats: In validation, progression to ophthalmopathy was predicted by the model with about 70% sensitivity and approximately 78% specificity, a median of roughly 6 months before onset. Most expanded thyroid clonotypes (frequency above 0.001) were also detected in blood, a finding suggesting that blood repertoires may reflect thyroid immune responses. A model built on a 13 V-J signature distinguished ophthalmopathy from stable hyperthyroidism, reaching approximately 89% sensitivity and under 84% specificity in cross-validation and 80%/75% in testing. No statistical method was used to fix the sample size in advance, and group allocation was not hidden from the investigators.

TCR beta CDR3 regions were amplified from RNA transcripts. For the first round of RT-PCR on the TCR CDR3, the HTBI primer set was used together with the Qiagen OneStep RT-PCR kit. A second multiplex PCR round built the libraries, followed by size selection and purification. Sequencing of the libraries was done on an Illumina HiSeq2000 using paired-end 100 bp reads. The paper's processing steps were these. SOAPnuke was used to process the raw data, removing reads that contained adapters or uncalled bases, had a mean Phred below 15, or lacked an exact match to the constant primer or identifier. High-quality paired reads were merged with COPE v1.2.5, and unique nucleotide sequences were defined as clonotypes. MiTCR v1.1 was used to align the clonotypes against IMGT TRBV, TRBD and TRBJ reference segments. The analysis was restricted to V-J combinations with a frequency above 0.0001, which together covered 99.2% of the repertoires. A TCS score was defined as the ratio between F50 (clonal expansion) and ExV (chaos), using BLOSUM62-based TCRdist between CDR3 peptides within each V-J. Welch's t-statistics and random forest reduced 450 to 600 V-J features to under 15, which were used in a naive Bayes classifier (R e1071). TCRdb trimmed public reads at Q25 via fastp, called clones via MiXCR and kept in-frame beta chains. Each CDR3 protein appears once, grouped with its most common genes and DNA. The V and J calls shown here were made by TCRdb, not taken from the authors' results. The sample table holds around 490,000 distinct CDR3 sequences, of which 20% were seen once. Together, the top ten hold roughly 47% of the sample.

The CDR3 has 15 amino acids, counting the end cysteine and phenylalanine. Only the CDR3 DNA is retained, 45 bases long and in frame from the first base. Unmatched junction bases come to 12, with V trimmed by 3 bases and J by 8 bases. Taken from the germline V gene, the CDR1 and CDR2 loops are MNHNS and SASEGT. The source of this sequence is a man in his forties with Graves' ophthalmopathy. The specimen was blood. The receptor chain draws on TRBV6-1 and TRBJ1-1; TRBD1 lines up with 7 middle nucleotides. Here the CDR3 is given as CASSDRGEHRTEAFF. The DNA is as follows: TGTGCCAGCAGTGACAGGGGGGAACACAGAACCGAAGCTTTCTTT.